Below, 27 T cell receptor beta chains from the same sample are listed, as sequenced in a study of PD-L1 blockade in urothelial cancer. Generated by immunoSEQ multiplex PCR, the TCRdb table keeps only in-frame clones and is missing some. The repertoire holds 25,000 to 40,000 clones, with approximately 80% as singletons. The source material was PBMCs, sampled around atezolizumab (anti-PD-L1) treatment. Receptors originate from a man aged 55 to 70 with urothelial cancer.

This chain connects TRBV10-3 to TRBJ1-6, with 7 bases fitting TRBD1. Germline CDR1 ENHRY, CDR2 SYGVKD. The CDR3 runs to 16 residues. J lost 6 bases, V lost 5 bases, and 10 bases had no gene match. The CDR3 DNA sequence: TGTGCCATCAGTTCCCCTGGTCAGGGGGGTAATTCACCCCTCCACTTT. This encodes CAISSPGQGGNSPLHF.

This clone was detected only a few times. This chain joins TRBV29-1 and TRBJ1-1; 7 nucleotides agree with TRBD1. The V segment lost 6 bases and the J segment 1 base; nucleotides outside the gene matches: 5. CDR3 length: 13 amino acids. Germline loops: CDR1 SQVTM, CDR2 ANQGSEA. The CDR3 DNA is TGCAGCGTACCGGGACAGAGGAACACTGAAGCTTTCTTT. Translation gives CSVPGQRNTEAFF.

V gene TRBV5-1 combines with J gene TRBJ2-5, with D possibly TRBD1 on 5 matching bases. CDR1 and CDR2 (germline): SGHRS, YFSETQ. V lost 0 bases, J lost 4 bases, and 13 bases lay in between. The CDR3 covers 15 residues. DNA of the CDR3: TGCGCCAGCAGCTTGGAGGGGTTAGGGTTAGAGACCCAGTACTTC. Protein sequence: CASSLEGLGLETQYF.

The chain employs TRBV10-3 and TRBJ2-3; 9 bases fit TRBD2. Germline CDR1 reads ENHRY; CDR2 reads SYGVKD. The CDR3 runs 12 residues. The V and J ends lost 3 bases and 9 bases, in that order; junction bases with no gene match: 1. CDR3 in amino acids: CAISDSGRTQYF. CDR3 sequence (DNA): TGTGCCATCAGTGACAGCGGGAGGACGCAGTATTTT.

The chain combines TRBV11-2 with TRBJ2-5; 7 bases are a match to TRBD2. This CDR3 has 13 amino acids. Trimming at V came to 8 bases and at J to 0 bases, leaving 3 bases not matched to a gene. Germline values: CDR1 SGHAT, CDR2 FQNNGV. DNA for the CDR3: TGTGCCAGCGGGCGGGGGAACCAAGAGACCCAGTACTTC. Its protein product is CASGRGNQETQYF.

This clone was seen once. The J gene is TRBJ1-5, the V gene TRBV2; 7 positions agree with TRBD1. From germline, CDR1 is SNHLY and CDR2 FYNNEI. V gave up 6 bases and J gave up 6 bases; unmatched junction bases: 5. This CDR3 spans 13 amino acids. The CDR3 DNA sequence: TGTGCCAGCAGACAGGGGCCAAGTCAGCCCCAGCATTTT. Protein sequence: CASRQGPSQPQHF.

This sequence joins TRBV5-1 and TRBJ2-5; tentatively, D is TRBD1 (6 bases). The CDR3 length is 16 residues. Germline values: CDR1 SGHRS, CDR2 YFSETQ. V was cut by 4 bases and J by 0 bases, with 16 bases left in between. The CDR3: CASSKGTKRNQETQYF. Here the CDR3 DNA reads TGCGCCAGCAGCAAGGGGACAAAAAGGAACCAAGAGACCCAGTACTTC.

V and J are TRBV11-2 and TRBJ2-7, with TRBD1 as a possible D gene (5 bases). The ends were cut back, 5 bases at V and 6 bases at J, with 17 bases in the middle. There are 14 residues in the CDR3. Germline V lookup: CDR1 SGHAT, CDR2 FQNNGV. In nucleotides, the CDR3 is TGTGCCAGCAGCCTAACCGACAGCCGGTTCGAGCAGTACTTC. This gives the protein CASSLTDSRFEQYF.

The chain is built from TRBV4-2 and TRBJ1-1; D may be TRBD1 (5 bases). The CDR3 sequence is 13 residues long. The germline V gene encodes CDR1 LGHNA and CDR2 YNFKEQ. The ends were cut back, 4 bases at V and 2 bases at J, with 8 bases in the middle. CDR3 DNA: TGTGCCAGCAGCCTGACAGCTAACACTGAAGCTTTCTTT. It codes for CASSLTANTEAFF.

The rearrangement uses TRBV6-5 and TRBJ2-7, with 10 bases matching TRBD2. Germline V lookup: CDR1 MNHEY, CDR2 SVGAGI. J lost 2 bases, V lost 2 bases, and 6 bases had no gene match. This CDR3 comprises 16 residues. CDR3 coding DNA: TGTGCCAGCAGTTACGGTAGCGGGAGGCCGGCCTACGAGCAGTACTTC. It encodes CASSYGSGRPAYEQYF.

The gene calls are TRBV30 and TRBJ2-2; weak D call: TRBD1 (6 bases). Germline V gene lookup returns CDR1 GTSNPN and CDR2 SVGIG (reference sequence). The CDR3 is 15 residues long. The V gene lost 2 bases and the J gene lost 7 bases, with 17 bases spanning the gap. CDR3 loop: CAWSRPGRRGGELFF. The CDR3 DNA reads TGTGCCTGGAGTAGACCCGGCCGCAGGGGCGGGGAGCTGTTTTTT.

The chain joins TRBV18 to TRBJ1-1; 8 nucleotides agree with TRBD1. CDR1 KGHSH and CDR2 LQKENI come from the germline V gene. Trimming at V came to 5 bases and at J to 6 bases, leaving 5 bases not matched to a gene. The length of the CDR3 is 13 residues. The CDR3 is CASSAPGGPEAFF. As DNA, the CDR3 is TGTGCCAGCTCAGCTCCAGGGGGCCCTGAAGCTTTCTTT.

There are a few counts of this clone. The chain is built from TRBV5-1 and TRBJ2-7; 7 bases are shared with TRBD1. V lost 1 base to trimming and J lost 9 bases; unmatched junction nucleotides: 10. The CDR3 extends over 14 amino acids. The germline V gene has CDR1 SGHRS and CDR2 YFSETQ. CDR3 sequence reads: CASSLPGTDHGQYF. The DNA for the CDR3 is TGCGCCAGCAGCTTGCCCGGGACAGACCATGGGCAGTACTTC.

CDR3 region: CAWSVQGGDTQYF. CDR3 sequence (DNA): TGTGCCTGGAGTGTACAGGGGGGAGATACGCAGTATTTT. The chain is built from TRBV30 and TRBJ2-3, with TRBD1 identical over 8 bases. The CDR3 has 13 amino acids. Germline-derived CDR1 and CDR2 are GTSNPN and SVGIG (reference sequence). J lost 5 bases, V lost 0 bases, and 1 base had no gene match.

This clone appeared a few times. CDR3 sequence reads: CAIFTRSTEAFF. CDR3 bases: TGTGCCATCTTCACTAGAAGCACTGAAGCTTTCTTT. The genes are TRBV6-1 and TRBJ1-1, with D unclear. The length of the CDR3 is 12 residues. The germline V gene encodes CDR1 MNHNS and CDR2 SASEGT. Trimming pared 10 bases from V and 4 bases from J, leaving 13 bases between.

The rearrangement joins TRBV5-1 to TRBJ2-7; the match to TRBD1 covers 9 bases. The junction had 6 bases not matched to a gene; V was cut back by 4 bases and J by 4 bases. The CDR3 runs 14 residues. The germline CDR1 and CDR2 sequences are SGHRS and YFSETQ. The CDR3 DNA sequence: TGCGCCAGCAGCACCGGGACAGGGTATTACGAGCAGTACTTC. This translates into CASSTGTGYYEQYF.

V and J are TRBV11-2 and TRBJ2-1; tentatively, D is TRBD1 (6 bases). This CDR3 is 15 amino acids long. CDR1 and CDR2 (germline): SGHAT, FQNNGV. V was pared by 2 bases and J by 4 bases, with 12 bases between. DNA for the CDR3: TGTGCCAGCAGCTTAACAGGGCCGCCATACAATGAGCAGTTCTTC. This gives the protein CASSLTGPPYNEQFF.

The chain is built from TRBV5-1 and TRBJ2-1; TRBD2 might be the D (5 bases). Germline CDR1 SGHRS, CDR2 YFSETQ. The CDR3 is made up of 15 amino acids. The V end was cut by 0 bases, the J end by 0 bases, with 7 bases between. The CDR3 is CASSLGEGSYNEQFF. CDR3 nucleotides: TGCGCCAGCAGCTTGGGCGAGGGCTCCTACAATGAGCAGTTCTTC.

The chain combines TRBV7-9 with TRBJ2-2; TRBD1 aligns across 9 bases. Per the germline V gene, CDR1 is SEHNR and CDR2 is FQNEAQ (reference sequence). Trimming at V came to 4 bases and at J to 3 bases, leaving 6 bases not matched to a gene. The CDR3 consists of 16 residues. This CDR3 reads CASSSWDREDTGELFF. DNA of the CDR3: TGTGCCAGCAGCTCATGGGACAGGGAAGACACCGGGGAGCTGTTTTTT.

The chain employs TRBV5-1 and TRBJ1-5; 10 nucleotides match TRBD1. After removal of 4 bases from V and 5 bases from J, the junction contained 3 bases not matched to a gene. CDR3 length: 14 residues. Germline V gene data show CDR1 as SGHRS and CDR2 as YFSETQ. This CDR3 reads CASSEGQGDQPQHF. The CDR3 coding sequence is TGCGCCAGCAGCGAAGGACAGGGGGATCAGCCCCAGCATTTT.

This chain joins TRBV5-1 and TRBJ1-4; D is perhaps TRBD1 (5 bases). Germline V CDR1 and CDR2: SGHRS, YFSETQ. CDR3 length equals 15 residues. Trimming took 0 bases from V and 5 from J, leaving 11 bases between them. This CDR3 reads CASSLGDRKNEKLFF. CDR3 nucleotides: TGCGCCAGCAGCTTGGGTGACAGAAAGAATGAAAAACTGTTTTTT.

J is TRBJ1-1 and V is TRBV18; the match to TRBD1 covers 9 bases. V gave up 0 bases and J gave up 1 base; unmatched junction bases: 0. The length of the CDR3 is 15 residues. The germline gives CDR1 KGHSH, CDR2 LQKENI. CDR3 coding DNA: TGTGCCAGCTCACCACCGGGACAGGGGAACACTGAAGCTTTCTTT. This sequence encodes CASSPPGQGNTEAFF.

The genes are TRBV6-4 and TRBJ2-3, with 10 bases aligning to TRBD2. Germline V gene sequence: CDR1 MRHNA, CDR2 SNTAGT. With V trimmed by 5 bases and J by 5 bases, 10 bases remained unmatched. There are 16 residues in the CDR3. CDR3 region: CASSKIAGGPGDTQYF. The CDR3, as DNA: TGTGCCAGCAGTAAAATAGCGGGGGGCCCAGGAGATACGCAGTATTTT.

The chain joins TRBV9 to TRBJ1-2; D may be TRBD1 (5 bases). The CDR3 spans 15 residues. CDR1 and CDR2 (germline): SGDLS, YYNGEE. V was trimmed by 1 base and J by 2 bases, leaving 12 bases between them. The CDR3 DNA reads as TGTGCCAGCAGCGTATCGGAACAGGCGAACTATGGCTACACCTTC. Translated, it gives CASSVSEQANYGYTF.

The V gene is TRBV9, the J gene TRBJ2-5; D is perhaps TRBD1 (6 bases). Per germline, CDR1 SGDLS and CDR2 YYNGEE. V was cut by 3 bases and J by 1 base, with 19 bases left in between. The CDR3 is 17 amino acids. The CDR3 protein is CASSGKRGGALQETQYF. The CDR3 bases are TGTGCCAGCAGCGGGAAAAGAGGGGGAGCCCTCCAAGAGACCCAGTACTTC.

The chain recombines TRBV6-5 with TRBJ2-7, with 7 bases that match TRBD1. The length of the CDR3 is 15 residues. J gave up 2 bases and V 0 bases, and 4 bases lay outside the gene matches. Germline V gene lookup returns CDR1 MNHEY and CDR2 SVGAGI. CDR3 in amino acids: CASSYSNRGPYEQYF. The DNA of the CDR3 is TGTGCCAGCAGTTACTCGAACAGGGGTCCCTACGAGCAGTACTTC.

V usage is TRBV15 and J usage is TRBJ1-1; D is uncertain. The germline gives CDR1 LNHNV, CDR2 YYDKDF (reference sequence). Trimming cost V 0 bases and J 5 bases, with 10 bases left between them. CDR3 length: 14 residues. This CDR3 reads CATSRDGGYTEAFF. The CDR3 bases are TGTGCCACCAGCAGAGATGGAGGATATACTGAAGCTTTCTTT.